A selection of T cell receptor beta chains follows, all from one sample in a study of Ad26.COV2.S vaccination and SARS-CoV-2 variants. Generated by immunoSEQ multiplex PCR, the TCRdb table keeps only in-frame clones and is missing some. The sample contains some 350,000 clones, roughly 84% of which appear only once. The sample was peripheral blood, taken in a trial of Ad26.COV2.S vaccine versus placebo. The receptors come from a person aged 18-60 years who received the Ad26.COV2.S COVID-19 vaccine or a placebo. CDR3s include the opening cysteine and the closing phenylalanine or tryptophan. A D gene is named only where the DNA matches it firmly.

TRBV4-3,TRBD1,CASSQIPGTGHYEQYF
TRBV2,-,CASRREENTEAFF
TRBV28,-,CASSDHVADTQYF
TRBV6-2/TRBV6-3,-,CASSRDSSNQPQHF
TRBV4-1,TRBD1,CASSQGTGSEQYF
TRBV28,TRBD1,CASSLQGAQTEAFF
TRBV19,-,CATYSGRNEYF
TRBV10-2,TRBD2,CASSESASGMGEYEQYF
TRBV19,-,CASSISASTGLDTQYF
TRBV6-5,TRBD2,CASRSGAAETQYF
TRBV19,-,CASSIDLETLSYEQYF
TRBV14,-,CASSKRDWGTQYF
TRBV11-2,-,CASSLDIGPQETQYF
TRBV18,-,CASSYTDTQYF
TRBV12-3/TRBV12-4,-,CASSLRQVEQYF
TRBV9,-,CASSLRWGDEQYF
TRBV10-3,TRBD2,CAISRLAGGGGHEQYF
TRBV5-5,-,CASSRWNANEKLFF
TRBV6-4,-,CASRVPESENEQFF
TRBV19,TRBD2,CASTGLERDNRQFF
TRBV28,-,CASSTLFSAGNSPLHF
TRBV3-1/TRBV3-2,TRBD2,CASSQGSGTSGGRTDTQYF
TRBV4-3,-,CASSQDRGQEQYF
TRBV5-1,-,CASSFWTTDTQYF
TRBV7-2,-,CASSLTGMNTEAFF
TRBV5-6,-,CASSLDGGRYEQYF
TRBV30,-,CALSRPYTGELFF
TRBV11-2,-,CASSLDGSQETQYF
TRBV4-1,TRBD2,CASSQVLAGVPHNEQFF
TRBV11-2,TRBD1,CASSPGTGAGANVLTF
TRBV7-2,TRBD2,CASSLAGISGSKRADTQYF
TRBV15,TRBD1,CATQRDRGRTGELFF
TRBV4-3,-,CASSQHGNTEAFF
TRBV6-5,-,CASRRDFEYEQYF
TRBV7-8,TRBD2,CASSLAGLADYNEQFF
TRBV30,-,CACNSGTEAFF
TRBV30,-,CAWTLYGADTEAFF
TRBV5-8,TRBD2,CARAYGGGYETQYF
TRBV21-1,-,CASSIHRDRRAYEQYF
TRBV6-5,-,CASTPGTKHGSPLHF
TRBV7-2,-,CASSLASGTDTQYF
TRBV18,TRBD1,CASSHLGTGNGYTF
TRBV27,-,CASSFPADTQYF
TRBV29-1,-,CSVRTNVLTF
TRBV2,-,CASSDSPNSYEQYF
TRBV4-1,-,CASSQGGTRQLGYTF